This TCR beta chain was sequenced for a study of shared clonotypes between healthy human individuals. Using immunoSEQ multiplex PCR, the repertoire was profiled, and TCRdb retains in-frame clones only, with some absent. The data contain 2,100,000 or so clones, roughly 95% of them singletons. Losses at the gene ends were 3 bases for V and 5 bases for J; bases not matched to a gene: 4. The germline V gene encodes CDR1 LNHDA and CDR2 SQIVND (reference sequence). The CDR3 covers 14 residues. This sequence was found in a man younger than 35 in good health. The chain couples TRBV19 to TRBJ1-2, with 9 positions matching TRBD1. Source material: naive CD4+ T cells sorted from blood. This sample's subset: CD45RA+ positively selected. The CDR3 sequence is CASSIEGQGYGYTF. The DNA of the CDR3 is TGTGCCAGTAGTATCGAGGGACAGGGTTATGGCTACACCTTC.